The subject of this entry is one T cell receptor (beta chain). As yet, its antigen is unknown. This record belongs to a study of shared clonotypes between healthy human individuals. The CDR3 length is 14 residues. Sorted-subset replicate PCRs used 150 to 200 ng of genomic DNA. This amount corresponded to about 30,000 T cell genomes. Profiled with immunoSEQ multiplex PCR; TCRdb holds only in-frame clones, not every one. This table has about 960,000 clones, 76% appearing once. Broader study findings: The rarefaction results pointed to incomplete sorted-subset sequencing despite large depth.

Sequenced: memory CD4+ T cells sorted from blood. Noted subset: CD45RA-negative fraction. The clonotype originates from a man between 18 and 35 years old in good health. The chain uses TRBV7-5 and TRBJ1-2. TRBV7-5 is reported as a pseudogene. This chain's CDR3 is CARSLYRGLYGYTF. CDR3 nucleotide sequence: TGTGCCAGAAGCTTATATAGGGGACTCTATGGCTACACCTTC.